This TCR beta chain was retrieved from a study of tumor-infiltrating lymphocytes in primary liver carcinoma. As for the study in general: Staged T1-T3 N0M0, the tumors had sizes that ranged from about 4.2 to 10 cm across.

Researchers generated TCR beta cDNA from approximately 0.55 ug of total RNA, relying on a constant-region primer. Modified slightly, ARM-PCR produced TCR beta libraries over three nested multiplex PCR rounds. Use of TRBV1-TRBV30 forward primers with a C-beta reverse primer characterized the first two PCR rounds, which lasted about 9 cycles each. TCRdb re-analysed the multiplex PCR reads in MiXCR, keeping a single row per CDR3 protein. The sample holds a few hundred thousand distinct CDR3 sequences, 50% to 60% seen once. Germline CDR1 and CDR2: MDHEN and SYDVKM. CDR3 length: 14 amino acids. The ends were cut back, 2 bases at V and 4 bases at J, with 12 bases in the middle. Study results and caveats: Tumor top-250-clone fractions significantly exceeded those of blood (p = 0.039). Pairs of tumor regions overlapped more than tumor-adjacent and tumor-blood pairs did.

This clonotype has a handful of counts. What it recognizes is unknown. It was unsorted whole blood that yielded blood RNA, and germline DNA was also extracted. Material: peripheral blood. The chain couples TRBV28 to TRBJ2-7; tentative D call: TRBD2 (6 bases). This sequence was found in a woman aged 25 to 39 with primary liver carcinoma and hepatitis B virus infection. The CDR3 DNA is TGTGCCAGCAGTTTACATGGGGGGATGTACGAGCAGTACTTC. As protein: CASSLHGGMYEQYF.